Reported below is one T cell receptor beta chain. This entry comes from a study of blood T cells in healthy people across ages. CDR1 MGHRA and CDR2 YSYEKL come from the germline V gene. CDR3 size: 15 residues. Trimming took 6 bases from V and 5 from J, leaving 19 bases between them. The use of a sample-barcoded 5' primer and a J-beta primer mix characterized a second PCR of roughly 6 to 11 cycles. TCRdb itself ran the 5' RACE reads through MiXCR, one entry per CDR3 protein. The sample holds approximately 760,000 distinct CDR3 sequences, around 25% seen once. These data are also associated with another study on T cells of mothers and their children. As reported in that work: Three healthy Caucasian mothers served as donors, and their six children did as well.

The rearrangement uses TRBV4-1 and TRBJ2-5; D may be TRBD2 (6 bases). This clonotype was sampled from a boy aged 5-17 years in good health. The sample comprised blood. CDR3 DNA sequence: TGCGCCAGCAGTCAACTCCCTGGGGGAGGCGAGACCCAGTACTTC. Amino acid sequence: CASSQLPGGGETQYF.